A selection of T cell receptor beta chains follows, all from one sample in a study of blood T cell repertoires in COVID-19. Method: immunoSEQ multiplex PCR; TCRdb's copy keeps in-frame clones and lacks some. This sample has under 75,000 clones, with 80% found just once. The material sequenced was peripheral blood. All receptors come from a man between 65 and 80 years old who had recovered from COVID-19. Both conserved end residues are part of each CDR3. Each record gives: clone size, J gene, D gene, V gene, CDR3 DNA, CDR3 protein. The D gene is left open where the match is weak. The listing skips clone size in some rows; elsewhere it reads once, few, many or a size class.

clone size: NA
J gene: TRBJ1-1
D gene: TRBD1
V gene: TRBV12-3/TRBV12-4
CDR3 DNA: TGTGCCAGCAGCGCGGACAGGGGGAGTTTAGCTTTCTTT
CDR3 protein: CASSADRGSLAFF

clone size: NA
J gene: TRBJ1-4
D gene: TRBD1
V gene: TRBV7-9
CDR3 DNA: TGTGCCAGCAGCCTAGCGACAGGGGATTATGAAAAACTGTTTTTT
CDR3 protein: CASSLATGDYEKLFF

clone size: NA
J gene: TRBJ2-5
D gene: NA
V gene: TRBV5-1
CDR3 DNA: TGCGCCAGCAGCTTGACAGGGTACCAAGAGACCCAGTACTTC
CDR3 protein: CASSLTGYQETQYF

clone size: NA
J gene: TRBJ1-1
D gene: NA
V gene: TRBV30
CDR3 DNA: TGTGCCGGCGACAGAGTGAACACTGAAGCTTTCTTT
CDR3 protein: CAGDRVNTEAFF

clone size: NA
J gene: TRBJ1-6
D gene: NA
V gene: TRBV7-2
CDR3 DNA: TGTGCCAGCAGCTTATGGGGGCCTAGTTCACCCCTCCACTTT
CDR3 protein: CASSLWGPSSPLHF

clone size: NA
J gene: TRBJ1-3
D gene: NA
V gene: TRBV9
CDR3 DNA: TGTGCCAGCAGCGTAGAACCGCAGGGCTCTGGAAACACCATATATTTT
CDR3 protein: CASSVEPQGSGNTIYF

clone size: NA
J gene: TRBJ2-1
D gene: TRBD1
V gene: TRBV2
CDR3 DNA: TGTGCCAGCATACCTGGGACAGGGGGTGGGGAGCAGTTCTTC
CDR3 protein: CASIPGTGGGEQFF

clone size: NA
J gene: TRBJ2-2
D gene: NA
V gene: TRBV5-4
CDR3 DNA: TGTGCCAGCAGCTTCGAGGGAGGAGGAACCGGGGAGCTGTTTTTT
CDR3 protein: CASSFEGGGTGELFF

clone size: NA
J gene: TRBJ1-1
D gene: NA
V gene: TRBV27
CDR3 DNA: TGTGCCAGCAGTCCGAGGGTACTTGACATGAACACTGAAGCTTTCTTT
CDR3 protein: CASSPRVLDMNTEAFF

clone size: NA
J gene: TRBJ2-7
D gene: TRBD2
V gene: TRBV30
CDR3 DNA: TGTGCCTGCCGGATCGGGGGGATGTGGCAGTACTTC
CDR3 protein: CACRIGGMWQYF

clone size: NA
J gene: TRBJ2-2
D gene: NA
V gene: TRBV9
CDR3 DNA: TGTGCCAGCAGCGAGTACGGGAAGAACACCGGGGAGCTGTTTTTT
CDR3 protein: CASSEYGKNTGELFF

clone size: NA
J gene: TRBJ2-7
D gene: NA
V gene: TRBV10-3
CDR3 DNA: TGTGCCATCAGTATTTCGGGTTCTACCTACGAGCAGTACTTC
CDR3 protein: CAISISGSTYEQYF

clone size: NA
J gene: TRBJ1-5
D gene: NA
V gene: TRBV10-3
CDR3 DNA: TGTGCCATCGCCCGGGACACTGAAAAGCCCCAGCATTTT
CDR3 protein: CAIARDTEKPQHF

clone size: once
J gene: TRBJ1-1
D gene: NA
V gene: TRBV14
CDR3 DNA: TGTGCCAGCAGCCAAGGAGGGAGGGCGAACACTGAAGCTTTCTTT
CDR3 protein: CASSQGGRANTEAFF

clone size: NA
J gene: TRBJ2-5
D gene: TRBD2
V gene: TRBV9
CDR3 DNA: TGTGCCAGCAGCGTAGGTTCCGCGGGGGGGCCCGAGACCCAGTACTTC
CDR3 protein: CASSVGSAGGPETQYF

clone size: NA
J gene: TRBJ1-4
D gene: NA
V gene: TRBV18
CDR3 DNA: TGTGCCAGCTCACCACCGTCAGGAACCGGTGAAAAACTGTTTTTT
CDR3 protein: CASSPPSGTGEKLFF

clone size: NA
J gene: TRBJ2-3
D gene: NA
V gene: TRBV11-2
CDR3 DNA: TGTGCCAGCAGCTTAGTGGTTCAGGGGTCAGATACGCAGTATTTT
CDR3 protein: CASSLVVQGSDTQYF

clone size: NA
J gene: TRBJ1-1
D gene: TRBD1
V gene: TRBV3-1/TRBV3-2
CDR3 DNA: TGTGCCAGCAGCCCAATAACCGGGACAGGGGTTTTACGCACTGAAGCTTTCTTT
CDR3 protein: CASSPITGTGVLRTEAFF

clone size: NA
J gene: TRBJ2-5
D gene: NA
V gene: TRBV19
CDR3 DNA: TGTGCCAGCCAATCCCGACCGGGTTGGGAGACCCAGTACTTC
CDR3 protein: CASQSRPGWETQYF

clone size: NA
J gene: TRBJ2-7
D gene: NA
V gene: TRBV10-1
CDR3 DNA: TGCGCCAGCACTTCTACCGGGTCAGCCTCCTACGAGCAGTACTTC
CDR3 protein: CASTSTGSASYEQYF

clone size: few
J gene: TRBJ2-5
D gene: NA
V gene: TRBV28
CDR3 DNA: TGTGCCAGCAGCGCGTCTCGACAGGCTGATGGGGAGACCCAGTACTTC
CDR3 protein: CASSASRQADGETQYF

clone size: NA
J gene: TRBJ1-2
D gene: TRBD1
V gene: TRBV30
CDR3 DNA: TGTGCCTGGCACCGGGACAGATATTCTTACTATGGCTACACCTTC
CDR3 protein: CAWHRDRYSYYGYTF

clone size: NA
J gene: TRBJ1-2
D gene: TRBD1
V gene: TRBV5-4
CDR3 DNA: TGTGCCAGCAGCTTGGATTGGGACAGAGCCACGAACTATGGCTACACCTTC
CDR3 protein: CASSLDWDRATNYGYTF

clone size: NA
J gene: TRBJ1-2
D gene: TRBD1
V gene: TRBV7-6
CDR3 DNA: TGTGCCAGCAGCTTAGCCCCGGGACAGGGGGCGGGCTACACCTTC
CDR3 protein: CASSLAPGQGAGYTF

clone size: NA
J gene: TRBJ1-1
D gene: NA
V gene: TRBV24-1
CDR3 DNA: TGTGCCACCAGTGACCCGGACACTGAAGCTTTCTTT
CDR3 protein: CATSDPDTEAFF

clone size: once
J gene: TRBJ2-7
D gene: TRBD1
V gene: TRBV9
CDR3 DNA: TGTGCCAGCAGCCGGGACAGCATCTACGAGCAGTACTTC
CDR3 protein: CASSRDSIYEQYF

clone size: NA
J gene: TRBJ1-4
D gene: NA
V gene: TRBV14
CDR3 DNA: TGTGCCAGCAGCCAAGAAGGCAGGGCTAATGAAAAACTGTTTTTT
CDR3 protein: CASSQEGRANEKLFF

clone size: few
J gene: TRBJ1-1
D gene: NA
V gene: TRBV28
CDR3 DNA: TGTGCCAGCAGTTTACTCCGGACTGAAGCTTTCTTT
CDR3 protein: CASSLLRTEAFF

clone size: NA
J gene: TRBJ2-7
D gene: TRBD1
V gene: TRBV5-1
CDR3 DNA: TGCGCCAGCAGCCGCACAGGGGGCGGGGACGAGCAGTACTTC
CDR3 protein: CASSRTGGGDEQYF

clone size: NA
J gene: TRBJ1-2
D gene: NA
V gene: TRBV27
CDR3 DNA: TGTGCCAGCAGTCCCGCGGGGGGATCTGGCTACACCTTC
CDR3 protein: CASSPAGGSGYTF

clone size: once
J gene: TRBJ2-3
D gene: NA
V gene: TRBV11-2
CDR3 DNA: TGTGCCAGCAGCTTAGACACGGGTCTAGCTACAGATACGCAGTATTTT
CDR3 protein: CASSLDTGLATDTQYF

clone size: NA
J gene: TRBJ2-1
D gene: TRBD2
V gene: TRBV5-6
CDR3 DNA: TGTGCCAGCAGCTTACCTAGCGGGGGCTCCTACAATGAGCAGTTCTTC
CDR3 protein: CASSLPSGGSYNEQFF